Included here is one T cell receptor (beta chain) sequence, with context. No antigen is known for it. It has no much larger one-base neighbor in the sample; base qualities were not kept. The library was generated by the immunoSEQ multiplex PCR assay. For the multiplex PCR, a mixture combining 60 forward primers for TCR Vbeta segments and 13 reverse primers for TCR Jbeta segments was used. Amplification of the CDR3 region of rearranged TCR beta genes was performed with a multiplex PCR assay on genomic DNA. On the Illumina HiSeq System, the amplified TCR beta libraries were sequenced as 87-base-pair reads. Turning to the authors' computational methods: Across the 670 or so repertoires, a later analysis counted 80 million or so unique TCR beta chains, some 11 million of which were shared by at least two donors. A nearest-neighbor algorithm error-corrected the raw reads and collapsed the reads into unique sequences, merging closely related sequences to remove PCR and sequencing errors. To assign V, D and J gene segments, CDR3 sequences were aligned to IMGT reference sequences. For a sequence to be retained, at least a six-nucleotide match to both a V gene segment and a J gene segment was required. A rearrangement counted as productive if the CDR3 had no stop codons and remained in frame with V and J, and every other rearrangement counted as non-productive. Following IMGT convention, CDR3 was defined as the stretch from the second conserved V-encoded cysteine up to the conserved J-encoded phenylalanine. The earlier analysis of 500 to 600 of the donors excluded sequences that lacked an unambiguous match to a single V gene segment. In an earlier analysis of around 590 of the donors, a V segment was called functional when productive rearrangements were above 56.7%, and segregating when the standard deviation between donors exceeded 5%. A statistical classification framework was built for diagnosing cytomegalovirus status from the catalog of TCR beta chain sequences. V and J gene assignment, in a later analysis, came from comparing TCR nucleotide sequences with IMGT/GENE-DB human TR gene sequences. A later analysis assigned CDR3 sequences and most-parsimonious VDJ recombination scenarios with the TCRdist pipeline. A later analysis defined each TCR beta chain by its CDR3 amino acid sequence plus V-gene family, and excluded reads lacking a unique V-gene family. As a way to deal with suspected cross-contamination and a sequencing artifact, a later analysis dropped 592 nucleotide sequences that were highly shared and had low generation probability. In a later analysis, a clonal expansion index for each public chain was calculated from normalized within-repertoire ranks of inferred template counts. A later analysis computed generation probabilities with a VDJ recombination model fitted to out-of-frame rearrangements, and checked the results against IGoR. A later analysis scored TCR-TCR, TCR-HLA and TCR-CMV co-occurrence with hypergeometric tests, applying a repertoire-size bias correction to TCR pairs. False discovery rates were estimated in a later analysis by permuting HLA or CMV assignments 20 times. In a later analysis, co-occurring TCRs were grouped using DBSCAN, with TCRdist sequence similarity added in when clustering inside HLA-allele-positive subsets. Repertoires with fewer than 30,000 or more than 120,000 public chains were left out of co-occurrence clustering, as were a handful of repertoires with anomalous nucleotide sharing. TCRdb's version of the immuneACCESS table is confined to in-frame rearrangements and falls short of the full clone set. An unresolved V gene accounts for under half of the shortfall where checked; the remainder is of unknown origin. V and J calls and clone size are those listed in that table; D and trimming were worked out from the DNA. This sample has 120,000 to 150,000 clones in its table, and roughly 82% of those were observed once. Together, the top ten hold approximately 5.5% of the sample.

The data derive from a study of cytomegalovirus exposure and HLA in healthy donors (dated by TCRdb to the late 2010s). At the level of the whole study: An earlier analysis of approximately 640 of the donors reported approximately 270 Gb of sequence data and 100 million to 140 million unique TCR beta sequences from 150 million to 200 million T cells. Approximately 300 gigabases of sequencing data and 91 million or so unique TCR sequences made up an early release that covered nearly 650 HLA-typed donors. The genetic ancestry cluster associated with self-reported Caucasian donors included over 65% of the roughly 400 genotyped donors. The study aimed to test whether cataloging public T cell receptors could reveal signatures of past pathogen exposure. The T cell repertoires of several hundred subjects were profiled by immunosequencing and related to cytomegalovirus serostatus. Along with the approximately 700-subject first cohort, a separate validation cohort of around 110 different subjects was used. To predict cytomegalovirus infection status, the study combined high-throughput TCR immunosequencing, statistical association of individual TCRs with disease status, and machine learning. In a later analysis, previously published TCR beta repertoires from 550 to 700 donors were re-analyzed and high-resolution HLA genotyping was added so that TCR occurrence patterns could be studied. The later analysis used no new phenotypic data to find candidate immune exposures, relying instead on TCR beta sequences and their occurrence across donors. To decide whether each TCR beta V gene segment behaved as functional or pseudogenic, an earlier analysis of approximately 590 of the donors relied on high-throughput TCR beta sequencing. Donor age, sex, ethnicity and CMV serostatus were collected together with the repertoire data. A later genetic analysis took genome-wide SNP genotypes for about 65% of the roughly 670 donors and used that subset as a discovery cohort. Every repertoire in the discovery cohort had been generated on one and the same sequencing platform. Class I and class II HLA loci were covered by the typing at four-digit resolution. Typing coverage differed by locus: A, B, C, DRB1 and DQB1 were typed in roughly 620-630 donors, DQA1 in 522, DPA1 in over 600, and DPB1 in about 450. A handful of DR-DQ haplotypes were handled as single units for association and clustering because linkage in the cohort was strong. On average, about 240,000 unique TCR beta nucleotide sequences were sequenced per donor among about 400 genotyped donors of the cohort, with roughly a sixth of those sequences being non-productive. Paper-wide results and their limitations: Compared with the roughly 720-donor mean, donors in an Asian-associated ancestry cluster had fewer N-insertions in productive TCRs, according to a later genetic analysis. Because the 87-base-pair reads could not distinguish some IMGT-functional V segments, including TRBV6-2 and TRBV6-3, those segments were excluded. Seventeen rarely observed V segments, including chromosome 9 orphons, were excluded from the earlier analysis of approximately 600 of the donors because counts were too low. Correlated functional status among segregating V segments might be attributable to linkage disequilibrium, but an unknown experimental factor could not be ruled out. CMV serostatus was the only immune exposure information available for the cohort. It was suggested by the authors that the approach could potentially be generalized to other disease states and immunological phenotypes. Sequencing depth was assumed to be roughly uniform across donors in the presence/absence analyses, though that assumption may not hold. In both the original and validation cohorts, the classifier was reported to diagnose cytomegalovirus status with high specificity and sensitivity. A later analysis found that HLA-associated TCR beta chains were more clonally expanded and had lower generation probabilities than equally common non-associated chains. When HLA alleles, especially DR and DQ, strongly co-occurred, attributing TCR associations to individual alleles was difficult. In a later analysis, several top co-occurrence clusters were reported to appear linked to parvovirus B19, influenza, CMV and Epstein-Barr virus. The study gave a list of under 200 TCR beta chains associated with cytomegalovirus. In a later analysis, TCR association rates were found to vary across HLA loci, with the most associated TCRs seen for DRB1 alleles and the fewest for HLA-C alleles. HLA typing was unavailable for some donors at each locus, so association tests used only the typed subset. A few of the identified cytomegalovirus-associated TCR beta chains were confirmed in vitro to be specific for cytomegalovirus antigens. Broadly in line with IMGT annotations, most TCR beta V segments showed up in productive rearrangements about 87% or about 30% of the time in an earlier analysis of some 590 of the donors. Specific HLA alleles were associated with roughly 17,000 TCR beta sequences at a false discovery rate of 0.05 in a later analysis. Most CMV-associated TCR beta chains appeared to be HLA-restricted in a later analysis, and the HLA associations seemed to be driven largely by CMV exposure. In this cohort, only TCR beta chains were sequenced, and detectable features were limited by the absence of alpha or paired-chain data. V-gene and J-gene trimming of TCR beta chains was associated with a missense DCLRE1C variant in a later genetic analysis, and the association was replicated in an independent cohort. A further reported finding was that TCR beta sequences accurately predicted the HLA-A and HLA-B alleles for most subjects in the first cohort. Most TCR sequences were seen in very few donors, while some public TCRs were found in many individuals. The sequencing pipeline was judged likely to have produced a cluster of highly shared sequence variants as a technical artifact.

From the cysteine through the phenylalanine, the CDR3 covers 14 amino acids. CDR3 DNA only is kept here, 42 bases in frame from base 1. Deletion took 1 base off V and 3 bases off J, with a span of 10 bases between the germline ends. In the germline V gene, CDR1 corresponds to SGHRS and CDR2 to YFSETQ. The cohort comprised 666 healthy bone marrow donors. Cohort members were all nominally healthy when sampled, although unrecorded immune exposures were likely present. The donor tested CMV seropositive, placing the donor among the 289 seropositive members of the cohort. A peripheral blood sample was provided by each donor, and peripheral blood mononuclear cells were used for TCR beta sequencing. Genomic DNA extraction from the blood cell samples was performed with the Qiagen DNeasy Blood Extraction Kit.

The material sequenced was PBMCs. This chain joins TRBV5-1 to TRBJ2-5; 5 matching bases give a weak D call of TRBD2. This sequence originates from a young man in good health and CMV-seropositive. Here the CDR3 is given as CASSLKNGKETQYF. The sequence in DNA is TGCGCCAGCAGCTTGAAAAACGGGAAAGAGACCCAGTACTTC.